These 15 T cell receptor beta chains share one sample of origin, sequenced in a study of blood T cell repertoires in COVID-19. The protocol was immunoSEQ multiplex PCR, while the TCRdb copy is restricted to in-frame clones and leaves out a portion. Of tens of thousands of clones listed, 65% to 85% are singletons. Sample: peripheral blood. All receptors derive from a man older than 75 with active or convalescent COVID-19.

V gene TRBV28 combines with J gene TRBJ1-5; D is possibly TRBD1 (6 bases). Deletions cut 2 bases from V and 5 bases from J, with 16 bases between. The CDR3 spans 16 residues. Germline loops: CDR1 MDHEN, CDR2 SYDVKM. The CDR3 DNA is TGTGCCAGCAGTTTACCCTTGGGGGCGCTGTATCAGCCCCAGCATTTT. It codes for CASSLPLGALYQPQHF.

The gene calls are TRBV18 and TRBJ1-4; unclear D gene. This CDR3 is 16 amino acids long. Trimming removed 3 bases at V and 0 bases at J, with 11 bases between. Germline CDR1 is KGHSH and CDR2 is LQKENI. CDR3: CASSPRRVTTNEKLFF. CDR3 bases: TGTGCCAGCTCACCCCGACGGGTAACAACTAATGAAAAACTGTTTTTT. Variable domain in full (rest from reference TRBV18 and TRBJ1-4): NAGVMQNPRHLVRRRGQEARLRCSPMKGHSHVYWYRQLPEEGLKFMVYLQKENIIDESGMPKERFSAEFPKEGPSILRIQQVVRGDSAAYFCASSPRRVTTNEKLFFGSGTQLSVL.

The chain uses TRBV6-5 and TRBJ2-1; D perhaps matches TRBD1 (6 bases). The CDR3 contains 14 residues. CDR1 and CDR2 (germline): MNHEY, SVGAGI. The CDR3 is CAIRRGPSYNEQFF. The DNA for the CDR3 is TGTGCTATACGCAGGGGCCCCTCCTACAATGAGCAGTTCTTC.

This chain connects TRBV5-5 to TRBJ1-3; D might be TRBD1 (6 bases). This CDR3 has 15 residues. Germline V CDR1 and CDR2: SGHKS, YYEKEE (reference sequence). V was cut by 4 bases and J by 0 bases, with 11 bases left in between. The CDR3 region has the DNA TGTGCCAGCAGCCCTTACAGGGTCTCTGGAAACACCATATATTTT. Residues: CASSPYRVSGNTIYF.

The rearrangement uses TRBV30 and TRBJ1-6, with 7 positions matching TRBD1. Germline CDR1 GTSNPN, CDR2 SVGIG (reference sequence). The trim removed 7 bases at V and 10 bases at J, leaving 10 bases unmatched. CDR3 length equals 13 residues. The CDR3 bases are TGTGCCTTCGGGACAGCCCTCAGGTCACCCCTCCACTTT. It translates to CAFGTALRSPLHF. Combining the CDR3 with reference TRBV30 and TRBJ1-6 gives the whole variable domain SQTIHQWPATLVQPVGSPLSLECTVEGTSNPNLYWYRQAAGRGLQLLFYSVGIGQISSEVPQNLSASRPQDRQFILSSKKLLLSDSGFYLCAFGTALRSPLHFGNGTRLTVT.

CDR3 nucleotide sequence: TGTGCCAGCAGCGCGCCCATACGGGGGTCCCCCTACGAGCAGTACTTC. Residues: CASSAPIRGSPYEQYF. V and J are TRBV7-9 and TRBJ2-7, with D tentatively TRBD2 (6 bases). Germline CDR1 and CDR2: SEHNR and FQNEAQ (reference sequence). Trimming pared 5 bases from V and 2 bases from J, leaving 19 bases between. The CDR3 consists of 16 residues.

As to this clone: Germline and junction disagree at one end, which may indicate a read error. J is TRBJ2-2 and V is TRBV7-7; D ambiguous. The CDR3 is 16 residues long. Per the germline V gene, CDR1 is SSHAT and CDR2 is FNYEAQ (reference sequence). CDR3 sequence reads: CASSPRVGGTIGELFF. CDR3 nucleotides: TGTGCTAGCAGCCCTCGGGTAGGCGGAACGATCGGGGAGCTGTTTTTT. The full variable domain, its missing parts supplied by reference TRBV7-7 and TRBJ2-2, is GAGVSQSPRYKVTKRGQDVTLRCDPISSHATLYWYQQALGQGPEFLTYFNYEAQPDKSGLPSDRFSAERPEGSISTLTIQRTEQRDSAMYRCASSPRVGGTIGELFFGEGSRLTVL.

This clone was counted a few times. V is TRBV7-9 and J is TRBJ1-2; D remains ambiguous. CDR1 and CDR2 from the germline V gene are SEHNR and FQNEAQ (reference sequence). CDR3 length: 12 residues. V lost 4 bases and J lost 0, with 3 bases in between. The CDR3 nucleotides are TGTGCCAGCAGCTATACTAACTATGGCTACACCTTC. It yields the protein CASSYTNYGYTF.

V gene TRBV19 combines with J gene TRBJ2-6; the D gene is possibly TRBD1 (6 bases). This CDR3 has 15 residues. V was trimmed by 4 bases and J by 1 base, leaving 8 bases between them. The germline CDR1 and CDR2 sequences are LNHDA and SQIVND (reference sequence). CDR3 residues: CASSNTGSGANVLTF. As DNA, the CDR3 is TGTGCCAGTAGTAATACAGGGTCTGGGGCCAACGTCCTGACTTTC.

This chain joins TRBV5-1 and TRBJ2-2, with 7 bases aligning to TRBD1. Germline V gene lookup returns CDR1 SGHRS and CDR2 YFSETQ. V was pared by 4 bases and J by 7 bases, with 4 bases of the junction left unmatched. The CDR3 sequence is 13 residues long. CDR3 region: CASSPGQLGELFF. The CDR3 DNA sequence: TGCGCCAGCAGCCCGGGACAGCTCGGGGAGCTGTTTTTT. Together with reference TRBV5-1 and TRBJ2-2, the CDR3 gives the full variable domain: KAGVTQTPRYLIKTRGQQVTLSCSPISGHRSVSWYQQTPGQGLQFLFEYFSETQRNKGNFPGRFSGRQFSNSRSEMNVSTLELGDSALYLCASSPGQLGELFFGEGSRLTVL.

The CDR3 coding sequence is TGTGCCAGCAGCCTAACAGGGTGGACTGAAGCTTTCTTT. It specifies CASSLTGWTEAFF. This chain joins TRBV12-3 or TRBV12-4 and TRBJ1-1; tentatively, D is TRBD1 (6 bases). Trimming shortened V by 6 bases and J by 5 bases, and 13 bases separated the two germline ends. This CDR3 contains 13 residues.

This chain links TRBV3-1 (or the pseudogene TRBV3-2) with TRBJ2-7, with 8 nucleotides matching TRBD1. Trimming cost V 0 bases and J 4 bases; bases outside gene matches: 5. Germline V gives CDR1 LGHDT, CDR2 YNNKEL (reference sequence). The CDR3 loop spans 15 amino acids. The CDR3 DNA is TGTGCCAGCAGCCAAGATGGCCGACAGGGGTACGAGCAGTACTTC. Protein product: CASSQDGRQGYEQYF.

The genes are TRBV21-1 and TRBJ1-3. TRBV21-1 is a pseudogene segment. This CDR3 is built from 11 residues. The CDR3 protein is CASSSGNTIYF. As DNA, the CDR3 is TGTGCCAGCAGCTCGGGAAACACCATATATTTT.

There are many counts of this clone. The chain uses TRBV5-1 and TRBJ2-7; 8 bases line up with TRBD2. The CDR3 contains 15 residues. The V segment lost 0 bases and the J segment 1 base; nucleotides outside the gene matches: 3. Per germline, CDR1 SGHRS and CDR2 YFSETQ. In nucleotides, the CDR3 is TGCGCCAGCAGCTTGGGTAGCGGGGAATCCTACGAGCAGTACTTC. Translated, it gives CASSLGSGESYEQYF.

This clone was detected once. The DNA for the CDR3 is TGTGCCAGCAGCTTATCTAGCGGGGGGGGACAAGAGACCCAGTACTTC. As protein: CASSLSSGGGQETQYF. The chain carries TRBV7-2 and TRBJ2-5, with TRBD2 matching over 12 bases. The CDR3 has 16 residues. V lost 2 bases to trimming and J lost 2 bases; unmatched junction nucleotides: 3. Germline CDR1 and CDR2: SGHTA and FQGNSA.